This TCR beta chain appears in the sequencing data of a study of blood T cell repertoires in COVID-19. Study details: Sites in the United States, Italy and Spain provided acute and convalescent COVID-19 samples.

Per the study methods: Reference gene primers were amplified, and this amplification served to estimate nucleated cell counts. Sequenced by immunoSEQ multiplex PCR; TCRdb stores in-frame clones only, minus some. That table supplies the V and J calls and clone size; D and trimming were determined from the DNA. The sample holds approximately 100,000 clones, about 89% seen once. The germline V gene has CDR1 SQVTM and CDR2 ANQGSEA. V was clipped by 6 bases and J by 1 base, with 13 bases between them. This CDR3 region has 13 residues. This clone was seen more than once but under ten times. The chain is built from TRBV29-1 and TRBJ2-7; maybe TRBD2 (6 bases). The sequence came from a man aged 50 to 59 with acute or convalescent COVID-19. Sample: peripheral blood. This chain's CDR3 is CSVWDSASYEQYF. The CDR3 DNA is TGCAGCGTGTGGGACTCTGCTTCCTACGAGCAGTACTTC.